This TCR beta chain was identified during a study of immune evolution from preneoplasia to lung adenocarcinoma. This table comes from immunoSEQ multiplex PCR, and its TCRdb copy is limited to in-frame clones, with some not included. The table lists 7,000 or so clones, 79% of them singletons. Histologic diagnosis was independently verified by two lung pathologists. CDR3 length: 15 amino acids. CDR1 SGHAT and CDR2 FQDESV come from the germline V gene (reference sequence). V was cut by 3 bases and J by 3 bases, with 13 bases left in between. Study results and limitations: Top clone share appeared to fall from AAH through AIS, MIA, adenocarcinoma. Later-stage lesions seemingly showed higher T cell density and diversity than normal lung.

Regarding this clone: Its antigen is not known.

Sequencing was done on a sample of FFPE adjacent normal lung tissue. This chain links TRBV11-1 with TRBJ2-3; D gene unclear. This clonotype originated in a person aged 70 to 85 with lung adenocarcinoma. CDR3 sequence reads: CASSFGRILTDTQYF. Here the CDR3 DNA reads TGTGCCAGCAGCTTCGGCAGGATTTTAACAGATACGCAGTATTTT.